One T cell receptor beta chain is described in this entry. Clones were read by immunoSEQ multiplex PCR, and TCRdb kept only the in-frame ones, dropping some. This table holds approximately 200,000 clones, over 70% found once. The source of the sample is a study of blood T cell repertoires in COVID-19. Study-level background: Italy, Spain and the United States were the sources of the convalescent and acute COVID-19 samples.

Adults between about 18 and 95 years of age took part from under 30 US areas. With V trimmed by 2 bases and J by 10 bases, 5 bases remained unmatched. Per germline, CDR1 GTSNPN and CDR2 SVGIG (reference sequence). This CDR3 is 12 amino acids long. Sequencing used PBMCs or T cells enriched from blood (not recorded which). The TCR was taken from a woman younger than 45 who had been exposed to COVID-19. The J gene is TRBJ1-1, the V gene TRBV30, with 9 bases identical to TRBD1. This CDR3 reads CAWSRDREGAFF. In DNA, the CDR3 is TGTGCCTGGAGTAGGGACAGGGAAGGAGCTTTCTTT. Drawing the rest from reference TRBV30 and TRBJ1-1, the complete variable domain is SQTIHQWPATLVQPVGSPLSLECTVEGTSNPNLYWYRQAAGRGLQLLFYSVGIGQISSEVPQNLSASRPQDRQFILSSKKLLLSDSGFYLCAWSRDREGAFFGQGTRLTVV.